This T cell receptor (beta chain) was retrieved from a study of cytomegalovirus exposure and HLA in healthy donors. The germline V gene encodes CDR1 SGHKS and CDR2 YYEKEE (reference sequence). The V and J ends lost 3 bases and 7 bases, in that order; junction bases with no gene match: 6. This CDR3 contains 14 residues. This clone occurred once. A multiplex PCR was run with 60 Vbeta primers and 13 Jbeta primers. Data came from immunoSEQ multiplex PCR; TCRdb stores just in-frame clones and leaves some out. The sample includes around 220,000 clones, about 80% of them seen just once. This TCR was recovered from a middle-aged man in good health and CMV-seronegative. Material for sequencing was PBMCs. J is TRBJ2-5 and V is TRBV5-5; 10 nucleotides line up with TRBD1. CDR3: CASSSGTGEVTQYF. The CDR3 nucleotides are TGTGCCAGCAGCTCCGGGACAGGGGAAGTGACCCAGTACTTC.